These 27 T cell receptor beta chains were sequenced from one sample in a study of cytomegalovirus exposure and HLA in healthy donors. Method: immunoSEQ multiplex PCR; TCRdb's copy keeps in-frame clones and lacks some. The sample includes about 140,000 clones, roughly 88% seen only once; the top ten take 6.5% to 8.5%. The specimen was PBMCs. The receptors derive from a woman between 18 and 29 years old in good health and CMV-seropositive.

The genes are TRBV5-5 and TRBJ2-3; perhaps TRBD1 as D (5 bases). Germline V gives CDR1 SGHKS, CDR2 YYEKEE (reference sequence). V shed 4 bases and J shed 1 base, with 13 bases lying between them. The CDR3 is 15 residues long. The DNA of the CDR3 is TGTGCCAGCAGCCTTTTTGGGGCCGGCACAGATACGCAGTATTTT. This sequence encodes CASSLFGAGTDTQYF.

This chain connects TRBV18 to TRBJ1-2; TRBD1 matches 9 bases. The V segment lost 6 bases and the J segment 8 bases; nucleotides outside the gene matches: 7. CDR3 length: 13 amino acids. Germline V lookup: CDR1 KGHSH, CDR2 LQKENI. The CDR3 bases are TGTGCCAGCTCTACCGGACAGGGGAGCGGCTACACCTTC. Translation: CASSTGQGSGYTF.

This clone was seen once. The gene calls are TRBV30 and TRBJ1-1; no clear D. The CDR3 is 13 residues long. In germline, CDR1 is GTSNPN, CDR2 SVGIG (reference sequence). V was cut by 2 bases and J by 2 bases, with 9 bases left in between. The CDR3 here is CAWSRRVNTEAFF. The CDR3 DNA reads TGTGCCTGGAGTCGGAGGGTAAACACTGAAGCTTTCTTT. The variable domain in full, completed from reference TRBV30 and TRBJ1-1, reads SQTIHQWPATLVQPVGSPLSLECTVEGTSNPNLYWYRQAAGRGLQLLFYSVGIGQISSEVPQNLSASRPQDRQFILSSKKLLLSDSGFYLCAWSRRVNTEAFFGQGTRLTVV.

The chain joins TRBV7-2 to TRBJ2-7; 14 nucleotides line up with TRBD2. V lost 5 bases and J lost 4; bases outside the gene matches: 4. The CDR3 totals 15 residues. Germline values: CDR1 SGHTA, CDR2 FQGNSA. The CDR3 DNA sequence: TGTGCCAGCAGCGATGGACTAGCGGGGGGTTACGAGCAGTACTTC. This codes for CASSDGLAGGYEQYF.

The rearrangement uses TRBV7-3 and TRBJ2-1; 11 positions match TRBD2. Germline V CDR1 and CDR2: SGHTA, FQGTGA. This CDR3 has 15 residues. V was clipped by 5 bases and J by 5 bases; unmatched bases: 5. The CDR3 reads CASSELAGVNNEQFF. The CDR3 DNA sequence: TGTGCCAGCAGCGAACTAGCGGGAGTGAACAATGAGCAGTTCTTC.

This chain joins TRBV6-6 and TRBJ2-7; perhaps TRBD2 as D (6 bases). Trimming removed 4 bases at V and 3 bases at J, with 13 bases between. Per the germline V gene, CDR1 is MNHNY and CDR2 is SVGAGI (reference sequence). The CDR3 covers 14 residues. This CDR3 reads CASSFGLSSYEQYF. The CDR3, as DNA: TGTGCCAGCAGTTTTGGACTATCAAGCTACGAGCAGTACTTC.

The V call is TRBV9, the J call TRBJ1-2; 7 bases match TRBD1. This CDR3 region has 15 residues. Looked up from germline, CDR1 is SGDLS and CDR2 is YYNGEE. V shed 0 bases, J shed 8 bases, and the junction held 10 bases outside the gene matches. The CDR3 is CASSVDGRGEQGYTF. DNA for the CDR3: TGTGCCAGCAGCGTAGACGGCAGGGGGGAACAGGGCTACACCTTC.

This clone has more than one count but fewer than ten. The chain couples TRBV4-3 to TRBJ2-7, with TRBD1 as a possible D gene (6 bases). Germline CDR1 is LGHNA and CDR2 is YSLEER. This CDR3 has 14 amino acids. Trimming took 5 bases from V and 1 from J, leaving 12 bases between them. CDR3 loop: CASSARGLSYEQYF. DNA of the CDR3: TGCGCCAGCAGCGCCAGGGGCCTTTCCTACGAGCAGTACTTC.

The gene calls are TRBV27 and TRBJ2-4; weak D call: TRBD2 (6 bases). The CDR3 has 18 residues. Germline V gives CDR1 MNHEY, CDR2 SMNVEV (reference sequence). Trimming stripped 5 bases from V and 4 bases from J, with 24 bases between. This CDR3 reads CASSPPPLAEERKNIQYF. CDR3 coding DNA: TGTGCCAGCAGTCCCCCACCGTTAGCGGAGGAACGAAAAAACATTCAGTACTTC.

The chain recombines TRBV9 with TRBJ2-1; TRBD2 agrees at 9 bases. The CDR3 sequence is 17 residues long. With V trimmed by 4 bases and J by 3 bases, 11 bases remained unmatched. Germline loops: CDR1 SGDLS, CDR2 YYNGEE. The CDR3 protein is CASSPRSGGPFYNEQFF. CDR3 DNA sequence: TGTGCCAGCAGCCCACGGAGCGGGGGGCCTTTCTACAATGAGCAGTTCTTC. Drawing the rest from reference TRBV9 and TRBJ2-1, the complete variable domain is DSGVTQTPKHLITATGQRVTLRCSPRSGDLSVYWYQQSLDQGLQFLIQYYNGEERAKGNILERFSAQQFPDLHSELNLSSLELGDSALYFCASSPRSGGPFYNEQFFGPGTRLTVL.

The chain uses TRBV18 and TRBJ2-1; D is undetermined. Trimming removed 1 base from V and 8 bases from J, with 15 bases in between. CDR1 is KGHSH, CDR2 LQKENI, per germline. CDR3 size: 15 residues. In DNA, the CDR3 is TGTGCCAGCTCACCACGCGGTACCGAGTTCGATGAGCAGTTCTTC. Protein: CASSPRGTEFDEQFF. Together with reference TRBV18 and TRBJ2-1, the CDR3 gives the full variable domain: NAGVMQNPRHLVRRRGQEARLRCSPMKGHSHVYWYRQLPEEGLKFMVYLQKENIIDESGMPKERFSAEFPKEGPSILRIQQVVRGDSAAYFCASSPRGTEFDEQFFGPGTRLTVL.

The rearrangement joins TRBV5-1 to TRBJ1-1, with TRBD1 matching 11 bases. Germline-derived CDR1 and CDR2 are SGHRS and YFSETQ. The trim removed 4 bases at V and 11 bases at J, leaving 13 bases unmatched. The CDR3 length is 15 residues. CDR3 sequence reads: CASSPTGQGVVVAFF. CDR3 nucleotides: TGCGCCAGCAGCCCAACGGGACAGGGGGTAGTTGTGGCTTTCTTT.

The chain uses TRBV6-5 and TRBJ2-3, with D tentatively TRBD1 (5 bases). The CDR3 loop spans 12 amino acids. Per germline, CDR1 MNHEY and CDR2 SVGAGI. V was pared by 6 bases and J by 5 bases, with 9 bases between. The CDR3 DNA reads as TGTGCCAGCAGGTCTCAGGGAGATACGCAGTATTTT. It translates to CASRSQGDTQYF.

The chain couples TRBV28 to TRBJ2-7; D perhaps matches TRBD1 (6 bases). Germline CDR1 and CDR2: MDHEN and SYDVKM. Trimming left V 4 bases short and J 0 bases short, with 10 bases between. The CDR3 sequence is 14 residues long. This chain's CDR3 is CASSSSGDSYEQYF. The CDR3 nucleotides read TGTGCCAGCAGTTCTTCAGGGGACTCCTACGAGCAGTACTTC.

The chain employs TRBV15 and TRBJ2-2; 8 nucleotides match TRBD1. Germline loops: CDR1 LNHNV, CDR2 YYDKDF (reference sequence). CDR3 length: 17 residues. V gave up 0 bases and J gave up 4 bases; unmatched junction bases: 7. CDR3 loop: CATSRDQGALGTGELFF. CDR3 in DNA: TGTGCCACCAGCAGAGACCAGGGGGCGCTGGGCACCGGGGAGCTGTTTTTT. Based on the CDR3 plus reference TRBV15 and TRBJ2-2, the full variable domain is DAMVIQNPRYQVTQFGKPVTLSCSQTLNHNVMYWYQQKSSQAPKLLFHYYDKDFNNEADTPDNFQSRRPNTSFCFLDIRSPGLGDTAMYLCATSRDQGALGTGELFFGEGSRLTVL.

The rearrangement links TRBV7-3 to TRBJ1-1, with unresolved D. CDR3 length: 12 residues. Germline V gene data show CDR1 as SGHTA and CDR2 as FQGTGA. V was clipped by 5 bases and J by 1 base, with 5 bases between them. DNA of the CDR3: TGTGCCAGCAGCGGCAAGAACACTGAAGCTTTCTTT. Translation: CASSGKNTEAFF. Complete variable domain (other parts from reference TRBV7-3 and TRBJ1-1): GAGVSQTPSNKVTEKGKYVELRCDPISGHTALYWYRQSLGQGPEFLIYFQGTGAADDSGLPNDRFFAVRPEGSVSTLKIQRTERGDSAVYLCASSGKNTEAFFGQGTRLTVV.

This clone was observed once. The V and J genes are TRBV7-6 and TRBJ2-7; 7 positions agree with TRBD2. The V gene's germline CDR1 is SGHVS and CDR2 FNYEAQ. This CDR3 contains 17 residues. Germline trimming cut 0 bases from V and 4 bases from J; bases unmatched to any gene: 12. The CDR3 here is CASSLAGVREKSYEQYF. The DNA for the CDR3 is TGTGCCAGCAGCTTAGCGGGGGTGCGGGAGAAAAGTTACGAGCAGTACTTC. Using reference TRBV7-6 and TRBJ2-7 for the parts outside the CDR3, the full variable domain is GAGVSQSPRYKVTKRGQDVALRCDPISGHVSLYWYRQALGQGPEFLTYFNYEAQQDKSGLPNDRFSAERPEGSISTLTIQRTEQRDSAMYRCASSLAGVREKSYEQYFGPGTRLTVT.

This chain links TRBV6-6 with TRBJ2-5; D perhaps matches TRBD1 (5 bases). This CDR3 spans 12 amino acids. Looked up from germline, CDR1 is MNHNY and CDR2 is SVGAGI (reference sequence). V lost 6 bases to trimming and J lost 12 bases, with 17 bases between them. CDR3 sequence: CASSHGHHQEYF. CDR3 bases: TGTGCCAGCAGCCATGGACACCACCAGGAGTACTTC.

This clone was seen just once. Other DNA sequences in the sample encode the same CDR3. This sequence joins TRBV5-1 and TRBJ2-3; 7 bases agree with TRBD1. The length of the CDR3 is 15 residues. CDR1 and CDR2 (germline): SGHRS, YFSETQ. V lost 2 bases, J lost 2 bases, and 5 bases stayed unmatched. CDR3 sequence (DNA): TGCGCCAGCAGCTTAACAGGGGAAGACACAGATACGCAGTATTTT. Translating gives CASSLTGEDTDTQYF. Together with reference TRBV5-1 and TRBJ2-3, the CDR3 gives the full variable domain: KAGVTQTPRYLIKTRGQQVTLSCSPISGHRSVSWYQQTPGQGLQFLFEYFSETQRNKGNFPGRFSGRQFSNSRSEMNVSTLELGDSALYLCASSLTGEDTDTQYFGPGTRLTVL.

V gene TRBV6-1 combines with J gene TRBJ2-2; a possible D gene is TRBD1 (6 bases). Germline V CDR1 and CDR2: MNHNS, SASEGT. This CDR3 has 14 amino acids. V lost 6 bases and J 8 bases, leaving 16 bases between the germline ends. This chain's CDR3 is CASRSGAGSGELFF. The CDR3 nucleotides are TGTGCCAGCAGATCAGGGGCGGGTTCGGGGGAGCTGTTTTTT.

The chain uses TRBV28 and TRBJ2-7; 7 bases are a match to TRBD1. The CDR3 spans 16 residues. Germline CDR1 MDHEN, CDR2 SYDVKM. Trimming cost V 0 bases and J 2 bases; bases outside gene matches: 7. This CDR3 is CASSLWAGTDTYEQYF. CDR3 coding DNA: TGTGCCAGCAGTTTATGGGCCGGGACAGATACCTACGAGCAGTACTTC.

The chain combines TRBV5-1 with TRBJ1-5; D perhaps matches TRBD1 (6 bases). Germline lookup yields CDR1 SGHRS and CDR2 YFSETQ. V was cut by 0 bases and J by 4 bases, with 8 bases left in between. CDR3 length: 14 residues. CDR3 loop: CASSLGTANQPQHF. As DNA, the CDR3 is TGCGCCAGCAGCTTGGGGACAGCTAATCAGCCCCAGCATTTT. Together with reference TRBV5-1 and TRBJ1-5, the CDR3 gives the full variable domain: KAGVTQTPRYLIKTRGQQVTLSCSPISGHRSVSWYQQTPGQGLQFLFEYFSETQRNKGNFPGRFSGRQFSNSRSEMNVSTLELGDSALYLCASSLGTANQPQHFGDGTRLSIL.

The chain carries TRBV2 and TRBJ2-7, with 13 bases matching TRBD2. The germline V gene has CDR1 SNHLY and CDR2 FYNNEI. This CDR3 is built from 14 residues. V lost 6 bases, J lost 6 bases, and 5 bases stayed unmatched. CDR3 loop: CASRPGLAGVEQYF. CDR3 in DNA: TGTGCCAGCAGACCTGGACTAGCGGGAGTCGAGCAGTACTTC.

The chain uses TRBV19 and TRBJ2-7, with 12 bases identical to TRBD2. The germline CDR1 and CDR2 sequences are LNHDA and SQIVND (reference sequence). The junction had 7 bases not matched to a gene; V was cut back by 5 bases and J by 5 bases. The CDR3 runs to 15 residues. The CDR3 protein is CASSPLAGGPHEQYF. DNA of the CDR3: TGTGCCAGTAGTCCTCTAGCGGGAGGGCCCCACGAGCAGTACTTC.

This clone was recorded only once. This rearrangement joins TRBV2 to TRBJ2-7; TRBD1 is a possible D gene (5 bases). V shed 8 bases and J shed 1 base, with 9 bases lying between them. CDR1 and CDR2 (germline): SNHLY, FYNNEI. CDR3 length: 12 amino acids. The CDR3: CASGALSYEQYF. Written as DNA, the CDR3 is TGTGCCAGCGGGGCACTATCCTACGAGCAGTACTTC.

The chain combines TRBV2 with TRBJ1-1, with D uncertain. The CDR3 contains 13 residues. Germline loops: CDR1 SNHLY, CDR2 FYNNEI. V dropped 4 bases and J dropped 1 base, with 7 bases sitting between them. The CDR3 is CASSAQSNTEAFF. The DNA of the CDR3 is TGTGCCAGCAGTGCGCAGTCGAACACTGAAGCTTTCTTT.

The rearrangement uses TRBV28 and TRBJ2-5; D may be TRBD2 (6 bases). Trimming removed 7 bases from V and 5 bases from J, with 11 bases in between. The germline V gene has CDR1 MDHEN and CDR2 SYDVKM. The CDR3 has 12 amino acids. The CDR3 DNA reads as TGTGCCAGCAAACTAGCCACGGAGACCCAGTACTTC. Residues: CASKLATETQYF. Supplemented by reference TRBV28 and TRBJ2-5, the full variable domain reads DVKVTQSSRYLVKRTGEKVFLECVQDMDHENMFWYRQDPGLGLRLIYFSYDVKMKEKGDIPEGYSVSREKKERFSLILESASTNQTSMYLCASKLATETQYFGPGTRLLVL.